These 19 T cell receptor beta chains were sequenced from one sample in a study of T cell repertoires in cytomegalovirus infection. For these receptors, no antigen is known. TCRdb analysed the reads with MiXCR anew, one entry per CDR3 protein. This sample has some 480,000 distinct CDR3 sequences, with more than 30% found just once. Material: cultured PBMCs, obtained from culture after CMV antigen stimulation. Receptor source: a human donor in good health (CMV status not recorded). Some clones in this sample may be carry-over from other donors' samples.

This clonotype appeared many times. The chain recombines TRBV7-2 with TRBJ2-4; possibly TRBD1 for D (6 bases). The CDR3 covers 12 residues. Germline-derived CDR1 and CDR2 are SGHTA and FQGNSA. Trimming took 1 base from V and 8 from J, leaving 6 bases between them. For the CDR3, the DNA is TGTGCCAGCAGCTTAGGACAGGACATTCAGTACTTC. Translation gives CASSLGQDIQYF. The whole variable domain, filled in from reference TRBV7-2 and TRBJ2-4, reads GAGVSQSPSNKVTEKGKDVELRCDPISGHTALYWYRQSLGQGLEFLIYFQGNSAPDKSGLPSDRFSAERTGGSVSTLTIQRTQQEDSAVYLCASSLGQDIQYFGAGTRLSVL.

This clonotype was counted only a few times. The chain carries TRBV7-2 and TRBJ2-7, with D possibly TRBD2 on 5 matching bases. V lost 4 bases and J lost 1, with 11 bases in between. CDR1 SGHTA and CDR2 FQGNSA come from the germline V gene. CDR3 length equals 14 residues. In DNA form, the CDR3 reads TGTGCCAGCAGCTATCGACGGGATTCCTACGAGCAGTACGTC. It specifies CASSYRRDSYEQYV.

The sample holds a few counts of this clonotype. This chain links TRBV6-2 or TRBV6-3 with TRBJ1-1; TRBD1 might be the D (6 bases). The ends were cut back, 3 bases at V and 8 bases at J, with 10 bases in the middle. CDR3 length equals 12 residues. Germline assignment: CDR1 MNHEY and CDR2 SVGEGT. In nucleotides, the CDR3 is TGTGCCAGCAGTTATCTACAGGGAGAAGCTTTCTTT. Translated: CASSYLQGEAFF.

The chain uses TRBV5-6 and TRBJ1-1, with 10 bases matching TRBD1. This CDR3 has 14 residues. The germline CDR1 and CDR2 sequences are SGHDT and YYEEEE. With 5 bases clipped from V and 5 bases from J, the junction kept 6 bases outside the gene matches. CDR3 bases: TGTGCCAGCAGGGAGACAGGGGGCAGAACTGAAGCTTTCTTT. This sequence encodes CASRETGGRTEAFF.

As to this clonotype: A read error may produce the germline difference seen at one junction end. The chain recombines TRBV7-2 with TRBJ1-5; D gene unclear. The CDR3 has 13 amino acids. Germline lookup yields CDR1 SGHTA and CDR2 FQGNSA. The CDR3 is CASSLWADQTQHF. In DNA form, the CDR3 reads TGTGCCAGCAGCTTATGGGCTGATCAGACCCAGCATTTT.

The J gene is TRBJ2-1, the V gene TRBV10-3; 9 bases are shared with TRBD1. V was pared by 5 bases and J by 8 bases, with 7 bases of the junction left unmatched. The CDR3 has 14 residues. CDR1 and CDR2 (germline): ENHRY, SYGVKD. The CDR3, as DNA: TGTGCCATCAGTAACAGGGGGCAGTCTGATGAGCAGTTCTTC. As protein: CAISNRGQSDEQFF.

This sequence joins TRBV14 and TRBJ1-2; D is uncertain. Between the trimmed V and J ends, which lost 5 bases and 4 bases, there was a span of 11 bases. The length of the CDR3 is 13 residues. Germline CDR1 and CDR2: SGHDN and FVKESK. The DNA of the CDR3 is TGTGCCAGCAGCTCAACCAGTGGCTATGGCTACACCTTC. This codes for CASSSTSGYGYTF.

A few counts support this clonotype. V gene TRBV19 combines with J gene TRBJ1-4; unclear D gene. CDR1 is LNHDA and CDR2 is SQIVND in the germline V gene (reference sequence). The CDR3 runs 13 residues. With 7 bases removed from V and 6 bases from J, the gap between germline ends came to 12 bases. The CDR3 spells CASTKGGDEKLFF. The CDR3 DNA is TGTGCCAGTACAAAGGGCGGGGATGAAAAACTGTTTTTT.

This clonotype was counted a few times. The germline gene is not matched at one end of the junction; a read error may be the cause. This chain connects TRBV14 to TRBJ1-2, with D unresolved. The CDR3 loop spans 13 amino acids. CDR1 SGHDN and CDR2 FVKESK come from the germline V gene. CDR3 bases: TGTGCCAGCAGTCAAGGGCGGGACTATGGCTACACCTTC. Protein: CASSQGRDYGYTF.

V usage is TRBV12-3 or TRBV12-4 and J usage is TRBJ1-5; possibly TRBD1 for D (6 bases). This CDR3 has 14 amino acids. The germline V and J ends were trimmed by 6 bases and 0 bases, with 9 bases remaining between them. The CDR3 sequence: CASRLQGSNQPQHF. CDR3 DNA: TGTGCCAGCAGGCTACAGGGTAGCAATCAGCCCCAGCATTTT.

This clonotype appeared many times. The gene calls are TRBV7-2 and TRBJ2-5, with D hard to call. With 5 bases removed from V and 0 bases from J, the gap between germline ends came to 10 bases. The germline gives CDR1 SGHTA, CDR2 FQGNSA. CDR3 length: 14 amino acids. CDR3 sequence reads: CASSKVGYQETQYF. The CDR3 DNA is TGTGCCAGCAGCAAAGTAGGGTACCAAGAGACCCAGTACTTC.

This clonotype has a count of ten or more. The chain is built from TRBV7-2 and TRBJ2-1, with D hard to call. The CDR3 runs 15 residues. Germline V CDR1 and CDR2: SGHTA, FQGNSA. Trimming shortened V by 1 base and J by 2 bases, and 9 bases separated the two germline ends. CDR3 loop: CASSLDGSAYNEQFF. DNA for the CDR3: TGTGCCAGCAGCTTAGATGGCAGTGCCTACAATGAGCAGTTCTTC.

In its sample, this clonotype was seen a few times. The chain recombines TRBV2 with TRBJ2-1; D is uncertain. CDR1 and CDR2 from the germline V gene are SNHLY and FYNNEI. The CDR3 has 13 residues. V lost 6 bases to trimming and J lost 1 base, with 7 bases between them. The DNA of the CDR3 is TGTGCCAGCAGACCGACATCCTACAATGAGCAGTTCTTC. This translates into CASRPTSYNEQFF.

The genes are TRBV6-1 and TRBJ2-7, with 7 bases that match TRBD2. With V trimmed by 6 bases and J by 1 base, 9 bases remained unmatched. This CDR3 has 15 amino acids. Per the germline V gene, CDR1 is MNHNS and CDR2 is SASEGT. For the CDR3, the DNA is TGTGCCAGCAGCCGGACGTGGGAGGGGTCCTACGAGCAGTACTTC. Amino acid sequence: CASSRTWEGSYEQYF.

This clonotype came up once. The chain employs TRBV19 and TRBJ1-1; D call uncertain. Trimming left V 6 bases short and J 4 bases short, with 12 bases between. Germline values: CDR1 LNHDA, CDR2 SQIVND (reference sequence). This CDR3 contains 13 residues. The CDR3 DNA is TGTGCCAGTAGGGACCGACCGTCCACTGAAGCTTTCTTT. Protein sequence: CASRDRPSTEAFF.

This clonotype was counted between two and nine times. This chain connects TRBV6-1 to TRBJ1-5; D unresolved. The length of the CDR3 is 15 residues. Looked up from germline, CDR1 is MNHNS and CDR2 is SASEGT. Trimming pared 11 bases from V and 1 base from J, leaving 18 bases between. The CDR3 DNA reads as TGTGCCGCGGGTGGGAGGGTTGGGAGCAATCAGCCCCAGCATTTT. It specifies CAAGGRVGSNQPQHF.

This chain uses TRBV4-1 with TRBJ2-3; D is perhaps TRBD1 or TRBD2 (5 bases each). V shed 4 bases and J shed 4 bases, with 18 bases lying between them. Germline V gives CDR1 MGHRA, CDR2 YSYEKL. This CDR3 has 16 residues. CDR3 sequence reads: CASSPTPGPGADTQYF. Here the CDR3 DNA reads TGCGCCAGCAGCCCCACGCCGGGACCCGGGGCAGATACGCAGTATTTT.

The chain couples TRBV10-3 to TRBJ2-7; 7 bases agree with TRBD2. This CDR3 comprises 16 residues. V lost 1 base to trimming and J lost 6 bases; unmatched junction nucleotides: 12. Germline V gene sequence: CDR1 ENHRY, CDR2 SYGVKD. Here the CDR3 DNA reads TGTGCCATCAGTGAGTGGGAGGGCCTTGCAGGAGGCGAGCAGTACGTC. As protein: CAISEWEGLAGGEQYV.

CDR3 loop: CSVGELYEQYF. CDR3 bases: TGCAGCGTCGGAGAGCTCTACGAGCAGTACTTC. This chain joins TRBV29-1 and TRBJ2-7; D unclear. CDR1 is SQVTM and CDR2 is ANQGSEA in the germline V gene. The CDR3 has 11 amino acids. The V end was cut by 6 bases, the J end by 3 bases, with 9 bases between.